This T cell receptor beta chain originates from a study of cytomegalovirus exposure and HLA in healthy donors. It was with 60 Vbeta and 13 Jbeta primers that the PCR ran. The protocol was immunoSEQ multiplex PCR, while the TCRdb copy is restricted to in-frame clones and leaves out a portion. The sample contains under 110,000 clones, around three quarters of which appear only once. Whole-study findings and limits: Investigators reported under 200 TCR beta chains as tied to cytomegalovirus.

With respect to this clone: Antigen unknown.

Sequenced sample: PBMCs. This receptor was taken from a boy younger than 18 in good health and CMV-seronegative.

CDR3 sequence: CASSLSARESYEQYF. The CDR3 DNA is TGTGCCAGCAGTTTATCGGCCAGGGAATCCTACGAGCAGTACTTC. V and J are TRBV27 and TRBJ2-7, with a possible D match to TRBD1 (5 bases). This CDR3 region has 15 residues. V was cut by 0 bases and J by 1 base, with 10 bases left in between. Per germline, CDR1 MNHEY and CDR2 SMNVEV (reference sequence).